The 14 T cell receptor beta chains given below trace back to one sample, sequenced in a study of blood T cell repertoires in COVID-19 (dated by TCRdb to between 2020 and 2021). The method behind the library was the immunoSEQ multiplex PCR assay. As stored in TCRdb, this immuneACCESS dataset retains in-frame rearrangements with V and J assigned. A fraction of the clones does not appear; measured against another copy, unresolved V genes explain less than half of the discrepancy, and the remainder lacks a known reason. Here the sample has around 200,000 clones; approximately 80% occur a single time. Of the sample, 6.5% to 9% is held by the ten largest clones. The sample was PBMCs or T cells enriched from blood (not recorded which). The receptor set was obtained from a woman aged 40 to 55 with acute COVID-19.

This chain connects TRBV5-6 to TRBJ2-3, with 11 bases aligning to TRBD2. V dropped 4 bases and J dropped 3; count of bases not matched to a gene: 13. This CDR3 region has 18 residues. Germline CDR1 and CDR2: SGHDT and YYEEEE. CDR3 protein: CASSATSGRSISTDTQYF. The DNA for the CDR3 is TGTGCCAGCAGCGCAACTAGCGGGAGAAGTATTTCGACAGATACGCAGTATTTT.

V is TRBV7-2 and J is TRBJ2-5, with a possible D match to TRBD1 (6 bases). CDR3 size: 15 residues. The ends were cut back, 4 bases at V and 5 bases at J, with 17 bases in the middle. Germline CDR1 SGHTA, CDR2 FQGNSA. CDR3 sequence reads: CASSSGQPGQETQYF. The CDR3 DNA follows: TGTGCCAGCAGCTCCGGACAGCCCGGGCAGGAGACCCAGTACTTC.

Points on this clone: Different DNA sequences within this sample yield the same CDR3. The rearrangement joins TRBV7-3 to TRBJ1-1; TRBD1 is a possible D gene (5 bases). Between the trimmed V and J ends, which lost 0 bases and 4 bases, there was a span of 6 bases. The CDR3 sequence is 13 residues long. In germline, CDR1 is SGHTA, CDR2 FQGTGA. The CDR3 protein is CASSLTGVTEAFF. The CDR3 region has the DNA TGTGCCAGCAGCTTAACAGGGGTCACTGAAGCTTTCTTT.

This chain links TRBV2 with TRBJ1-4, with D possibly TRBD1 on 5 matching bases. V was shortened by 6 bases and J by 2 bases, with 16 bases between the two germline ends. This CDR3 has 16 residues. From germline, CDR1 is SNHLY and CDR2 FYNNEI. CDR3 DNA: TGTGCCAGCAGGGAGCCAAGCGGGGGGACTAATGAAAAACTGTTTTTT. Translating gives CASREPSGGTNEKLFF.

V is TRBV7-2 and J is TRBJ1-1; weak D call: TRBD1 (5 bases). The CDR3 has 15 residues. Trimming shortened V by 5 bases and J by 6 bases, and 19 bases separated the two germline ends. Germline CDR1 is SGHTA and CDR2 is FQGNSA. CDR3 residues: CASSLRTGGIPEAFF. For the CDR3, the DNA is TGTGCCAGCAGCCTGAGGACGGGGGGGATTCCTGAAGCTTTCTTT.

This chain joins TRBV3-1 (or the pseudogene TRBV3-2) and TRBJ2-7, with 8 bases fitting TRBD2. Germline CDR1 LGHDT, CDR2 YNNKEL (reference sequence). V shed 1 base and J 4 bases; nucleotides not matched to a gene: 6. This CDR3 spans 15 amino acids. The CDR3 is CASSQAGSGEYEQYF. The CDR3 DNA sequence: TGTGCCAGCAGCCAAGCTGGTAGCGGGGAGTACGAGCAGTACTTC.

The rearrangement uses TRBV27 and TRBJ1-2; D is unresolved. The ends were cut back, 6 bases at V and 4 bases at J, with 9 bases in the middle. CDR1 is MNHEY, CDR2 SMNVEV, per germline (reference sequence). The CDR3 extends over 12 amino acids. The CDR3, as DNA: TGTGCCAGCAGAAGAGGTAGCTATGGCTACACCTTC. Translated, it gives CASRRGSYGYTF.

The chain recombines TRBV19 with TRBJ2-3; 8 positions agree with TRBD2. The V gene's germline CDR1 is LNHDA and CDR2 SQIVND (reference sequence). With 3 bases clipped from V and 4 bases from J, the junction kept 6 bases outside the gene matches. The CDR3 is made up of 15 amino acids. CDR3 region: CASSMARGESDTQYF. DNA of the CDR3: TGTGCCAGTAGTATGGCGCGGGGGGAATCAGATACGCAGTATTTT.

This clone came up once. CDR3 nucleotides: TGTGCCAGCAACCGTCAGGGAATAGGTGGAAACACCATATATTTT. Its protein is CASNRQGIGGNTIYF. This rearrangement joins TRBV28 to TRBJ1-3, with D possibly TRBD1 on 5 matching bases. This CDR3 has 15 amino acids. Germline V gene data show CDR1 as MDHEN and CDR2 as SYDVKM. V was shortened by 7 bases and J by 3 bases, with 16 bases between the two germline ends.

The chain joins TRBV18 to TRBJ2-1; TRBD2 agrees at 12 bases. V shed 2 bases, J shed 6 bases, and the junction held 5 bases outside the gene matches. This CDR3 is 16 amino acids long. The germline CDR1 and CDR2 sequences are KGHSH and LQKENI. CDR3 DNA: TGTGCCAGCTCACCATTCCCTAGCGGGGGGGGCAATGAGCAGTTCTTC. This gives the protein CASSPFPSGGGNEQFF.

This clone was seen a handful of times. This chain uses TRBV6-5 with TRBJ1-4, with D unclear. The germline CDR1 and CDR2 sequences are MNHEY and SVGAGI. CDR3 size: 12 residues. V lost 6 bases and J 10 bases, leaving 12 bases between the germline ends. The CDR3 here is CASRGSAGKLFF. CDR3 DNA: TGTGCCAGCAGAGGGTCGGCGGGAAAACTGTTTTTT.

V gene TRBV3-1 (or the pseudogene TRBV3-2) combines with J gene TRBJ2-6; D ambiguous. This CDR3 is 15 amino acids long. Germline V gene lookup returns CDR1 LGHDT and CDR2 YNNKEL (reference sequence). The germline V and J ends were trimmed by 4 bases and 0 bases, with 7 bases remaining between them. Written as DNA, the CDR3 is TGTGCCAGCAGCCTGGTGAGCTCTGGGGCCAACGTCCTGACTTTC. Amino acid sequence: CASSLVSSGANVLTF.

The chain uses TRBV5-4 and TRBJ2-2; 14 bases align to TRBD2. V shed 3 bases, J shed 5 bases, and the junction held 6 bases outside the gene matches. This CDR3 spans 17 amino acids. CDR1 SGHNT and CDR2 YYREEE come from the germline V gene (reference sequence). The DNA for the CDR3 is TGTGCCAGCAGCTCGGGACTAGCGGGGGCCGCTACCGGGGAGCTGTTTTTT. It translates to CASSSGLAGAATGELFF. The full variable domain, rest sourced from reference TRBV5-4 and TRBJ2-2, is ETGVTQSPTHLIKTRGQQVTLRCSSQSGHNTVSWYQQALGQGPQFIFQYYREEENGRGNFPPRFSGLQFPNYSSELNVNALELDDSALYLCASSSGLAGAATGELFFGEGSRLTVL.

The V call is TRBV4-2, the J call TRBJ1-1; 7 bases agree with TRBD1. J gave up 4 bases and V 0 bases, and 5 bases lay outside the gene matches. The CDR3 loop spans 15 amino acids. Germline CDR1 LGHNA, CDR2 YNFKEQ. CDR3 in amino acids: CASSQETGALTEAFF. CDR3 DNA: TGTGCCAGCAGCCAAGAAACAGGGGCCCTCACTGAAGCTTTCTTT.